This T cell receptor (beta chain) was found in a study of CD8 T cells in ankylosing spondylitis. TCRdb re-called the 5' RACE reads with MiXCR, one entry per CDR3 protein. The data show about 450,000 distinct CDR3 sequences, 26% seen once. Whole-study findings and limits: What appeared characteristic of ankylosing spondylitis blood was a TCR beta motif of eight highly homologous variants.

Regarding this clonotype: What it binds is not known.

The TCR comes from a male donor with ankylosing spondylitis. Material: blood, either unsorted or a sorted T cell fraction (not recorded which).

Here the CDR3 DNA reads TGCAGTGCCCTACGAGAGGGGAACACCGGGGAGCTGTTTTTT. Its translation: CSALREGNTGELFF. This chain links TRBV20-1 with TRBJ2-2; D is possibly TRBD2 (5 bases). This CDR3 is built from 14 residues. Trimming shortened V by 6 bases and J by 1 base, and 12 bases separated the two germline ends. Germline lookup yields CDR1 DFQATT and CDR2 SNEGSKA (reference sequence).